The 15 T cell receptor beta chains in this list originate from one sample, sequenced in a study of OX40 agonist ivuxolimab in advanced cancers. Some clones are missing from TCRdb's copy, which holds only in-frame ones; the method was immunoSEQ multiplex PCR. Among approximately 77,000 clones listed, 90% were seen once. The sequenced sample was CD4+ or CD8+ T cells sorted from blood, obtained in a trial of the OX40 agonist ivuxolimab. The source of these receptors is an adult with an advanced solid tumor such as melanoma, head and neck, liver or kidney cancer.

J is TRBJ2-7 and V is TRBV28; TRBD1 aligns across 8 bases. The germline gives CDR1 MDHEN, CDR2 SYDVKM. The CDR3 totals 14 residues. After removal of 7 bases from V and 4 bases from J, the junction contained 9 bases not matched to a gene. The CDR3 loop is CASTIRQGRYEQYF. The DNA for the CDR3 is TGTGCCAGCACGATCCGACAGGGGAGGTACGAGCAGTACTTC.

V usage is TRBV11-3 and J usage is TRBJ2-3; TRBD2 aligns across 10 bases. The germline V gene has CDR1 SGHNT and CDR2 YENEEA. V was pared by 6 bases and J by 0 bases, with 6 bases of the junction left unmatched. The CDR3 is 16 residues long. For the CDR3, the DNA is TGTGCCAGCAGTCTCCGGACTAGCGGCAGCACAGATACGCAGTATTTT. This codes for CASSLRTSGSTDTQYF.

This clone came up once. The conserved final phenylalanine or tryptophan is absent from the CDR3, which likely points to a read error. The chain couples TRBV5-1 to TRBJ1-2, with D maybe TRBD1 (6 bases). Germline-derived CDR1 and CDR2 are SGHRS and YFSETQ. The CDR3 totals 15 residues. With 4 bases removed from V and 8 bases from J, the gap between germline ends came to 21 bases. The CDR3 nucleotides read TGCGCCAGCAGCCTTACCGTCCAGGGGTCAGGAGGCTACACCCTC. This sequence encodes CASSLTVQGSGGYTL.

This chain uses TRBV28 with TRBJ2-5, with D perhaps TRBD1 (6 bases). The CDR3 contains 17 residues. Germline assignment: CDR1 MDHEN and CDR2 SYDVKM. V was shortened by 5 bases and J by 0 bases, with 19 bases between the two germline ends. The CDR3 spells CASSDPGDAKYQETQYF. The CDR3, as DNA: TGTGCCAGCAGTGACCCAGGGGATGCCAAGTACCAAGAGACCCAGTACTTC.

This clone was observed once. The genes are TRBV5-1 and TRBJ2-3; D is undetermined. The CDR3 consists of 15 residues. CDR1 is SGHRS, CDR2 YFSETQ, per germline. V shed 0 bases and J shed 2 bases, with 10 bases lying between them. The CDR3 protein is CASSLGLASTDTQYF. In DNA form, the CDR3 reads TGCGCCAGCAGCTTGGGGCTGGCGTCCACAGATACGCAGTATTTT.

The CDR3 bases are TGTGCCAGCTCGACTAGCGGGATCCAAGAGACCCAGTACTTC. It codes for CASSTSGIQETQYF. This rearrangement joins TRBV2 to TRBJ2-5; 11 nucleotides line up with TRBD2. This CDR3 region has 14 residues. Germline CDR1 and CDR2: SNHLY and FYNNEI. Germline trimming cut 8 bases from V and 1 base from J; bases unmatched to any gene: 3.

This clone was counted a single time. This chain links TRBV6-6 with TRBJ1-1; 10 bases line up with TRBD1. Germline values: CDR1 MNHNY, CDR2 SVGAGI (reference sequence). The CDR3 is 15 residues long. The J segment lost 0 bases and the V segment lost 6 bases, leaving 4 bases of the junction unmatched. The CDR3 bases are TGTGCCAGCAGACGACAGGGGGCAGTGAACACTGAAGCTTTCTTT. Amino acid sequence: CASRRQGAVNTEAFF.

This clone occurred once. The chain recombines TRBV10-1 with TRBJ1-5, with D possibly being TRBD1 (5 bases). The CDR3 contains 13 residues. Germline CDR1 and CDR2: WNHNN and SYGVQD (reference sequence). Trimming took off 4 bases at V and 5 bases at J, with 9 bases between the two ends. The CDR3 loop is CASSVGPYQPQHF. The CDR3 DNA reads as TGCGCCAGCAGTGTGGGACCGTATCAGCCCCAGCATTTT.

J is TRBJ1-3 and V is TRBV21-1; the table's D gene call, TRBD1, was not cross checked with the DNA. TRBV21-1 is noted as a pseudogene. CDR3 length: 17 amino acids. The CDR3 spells CASSPRAGQGTGNTIYF. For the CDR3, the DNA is TGTGCCAGCAGCCCTCGTGCGGGACAGGGGACTGGAAACACCATATATTTT.

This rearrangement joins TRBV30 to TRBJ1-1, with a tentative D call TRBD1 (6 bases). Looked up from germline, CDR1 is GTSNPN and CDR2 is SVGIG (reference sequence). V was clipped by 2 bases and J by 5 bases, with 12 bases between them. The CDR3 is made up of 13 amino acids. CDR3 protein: CAWSWGGGTEAFF. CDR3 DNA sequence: TGTGCCTGGAGTTGGGGAGGGGGAACTGAAGCTTTCTTT. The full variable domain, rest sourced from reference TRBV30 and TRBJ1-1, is SQTIHQWPATLVQPVGSPLSLECTVEGTSNPNLYWYRQAAGRGLQLLFYSVGIGQISSEVPQNLSASRPQDRQFILSSKKLLLSDSGFYLCAWSWGGGTEAFFGQGTRLTVV.

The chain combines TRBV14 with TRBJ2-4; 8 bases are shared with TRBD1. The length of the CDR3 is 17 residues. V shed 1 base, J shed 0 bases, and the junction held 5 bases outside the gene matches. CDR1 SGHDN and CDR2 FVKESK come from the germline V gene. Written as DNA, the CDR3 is TGTGCCAGCAGCCAAGGAAGAACAGGGGGAGCCAAAAACATTCAGTACTTC. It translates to CASSQGRTGGAKNIQYF.

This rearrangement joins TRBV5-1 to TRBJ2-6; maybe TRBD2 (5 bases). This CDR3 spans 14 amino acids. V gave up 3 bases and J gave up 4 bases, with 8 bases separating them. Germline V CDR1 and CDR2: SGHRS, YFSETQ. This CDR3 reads CASSSSSGANVLTF. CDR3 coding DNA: TGCGCCAGCAGCTCCTCTAGCGGGGCCAACGTCCTGACTTTC.

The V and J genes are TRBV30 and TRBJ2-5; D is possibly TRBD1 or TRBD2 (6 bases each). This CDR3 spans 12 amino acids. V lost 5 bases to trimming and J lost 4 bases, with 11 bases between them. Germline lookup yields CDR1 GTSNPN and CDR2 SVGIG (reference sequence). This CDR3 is CAWSKGGETQYF. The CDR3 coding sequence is TGTGCCTGGTCAAAGGGGGGAGAGACCCAGTACTTC. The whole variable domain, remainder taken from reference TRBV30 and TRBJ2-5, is SQTIHQWPATLVQPVGSPLSLECTVEGTSNPNLYWYRQAAGRGLQLLFYSVGIGQISSEVPQNLSASRPQDRQFILSSKKLLLSDSGFYLCAWSKGGETQYFGPGTRLLVL.

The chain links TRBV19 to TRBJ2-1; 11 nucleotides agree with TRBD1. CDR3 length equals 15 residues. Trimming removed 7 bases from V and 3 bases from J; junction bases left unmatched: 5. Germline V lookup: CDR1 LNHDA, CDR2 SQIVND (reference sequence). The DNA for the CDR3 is TGTGCCAGTACCGGGACAGGGGGATTCTACAATGAGCAGTTCTTC. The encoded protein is CASTGTGGFYNEQFF. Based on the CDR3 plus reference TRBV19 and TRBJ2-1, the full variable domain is DGGITQSPKYLFRKEGQNVTLSCEQNLNHDAMYWYRQDPGQGLRLIYYSQIVNDFQKGDIAEGYSVSREKKESFPLTVTSAQKNPTAFYLCASTGTGGFYNEQFFGPGTRLTVL.

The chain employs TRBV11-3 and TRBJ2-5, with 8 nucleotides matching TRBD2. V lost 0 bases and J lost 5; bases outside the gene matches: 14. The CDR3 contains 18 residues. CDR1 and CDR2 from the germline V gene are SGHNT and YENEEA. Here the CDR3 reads CASSLELGLSGSTETQYF. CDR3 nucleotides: TGTGCCAGCAGCTTAGAGTTGGGCCTAAGCGGGAGTACGGAGACCCAGTACTTC.